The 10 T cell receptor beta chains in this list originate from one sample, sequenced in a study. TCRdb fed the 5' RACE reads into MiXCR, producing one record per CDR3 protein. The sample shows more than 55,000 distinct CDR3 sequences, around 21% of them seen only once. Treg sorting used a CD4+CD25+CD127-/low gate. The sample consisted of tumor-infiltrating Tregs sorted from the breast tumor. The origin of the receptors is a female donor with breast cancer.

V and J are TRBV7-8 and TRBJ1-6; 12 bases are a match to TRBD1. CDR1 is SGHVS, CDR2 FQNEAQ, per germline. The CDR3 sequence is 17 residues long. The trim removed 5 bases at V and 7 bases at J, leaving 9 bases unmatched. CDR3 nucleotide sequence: TGTGCCAGCAGCCAAGCCGGGACAGGGGGCTGGAATTCACCCCTCCACTTT. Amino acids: CASSQAGTGGWNSPLHF.

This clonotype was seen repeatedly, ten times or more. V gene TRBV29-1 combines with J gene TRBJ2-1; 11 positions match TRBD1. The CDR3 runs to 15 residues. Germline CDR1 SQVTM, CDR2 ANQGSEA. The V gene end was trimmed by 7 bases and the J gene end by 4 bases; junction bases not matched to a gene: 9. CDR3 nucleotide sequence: TGCAGCGCCTGGAGACGGGACAGGGGGTACAATGAGCAGTTCTTC. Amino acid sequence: CSAWRRDRGYNEQFF.

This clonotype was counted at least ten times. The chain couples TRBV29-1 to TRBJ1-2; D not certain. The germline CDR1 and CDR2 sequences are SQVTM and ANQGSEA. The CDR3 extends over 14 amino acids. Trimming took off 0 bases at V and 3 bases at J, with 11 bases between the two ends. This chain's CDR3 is CSVEDEQGYYGYTF. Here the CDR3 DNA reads TGCAGCGTTGAAGATGAGCAAGGGTACTATGGCTACACCTTC.

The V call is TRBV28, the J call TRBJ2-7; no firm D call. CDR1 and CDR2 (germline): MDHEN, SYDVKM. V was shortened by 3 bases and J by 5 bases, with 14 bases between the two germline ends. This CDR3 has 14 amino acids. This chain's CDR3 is CASSFSFPRNEQYF. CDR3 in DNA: TGTGCCAGCAGTTTTTCTTTCCCGAGGAACGAGCAGTACTTC.

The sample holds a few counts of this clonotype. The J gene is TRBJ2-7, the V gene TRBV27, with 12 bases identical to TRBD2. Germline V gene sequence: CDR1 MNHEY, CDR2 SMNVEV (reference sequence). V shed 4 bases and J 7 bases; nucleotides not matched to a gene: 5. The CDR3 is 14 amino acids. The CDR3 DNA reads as TGTGCCAGCAGTTCTCCGGGACTAGCGGGTGAGCAGTACTTC. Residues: CASSSPGLAGEQYF.

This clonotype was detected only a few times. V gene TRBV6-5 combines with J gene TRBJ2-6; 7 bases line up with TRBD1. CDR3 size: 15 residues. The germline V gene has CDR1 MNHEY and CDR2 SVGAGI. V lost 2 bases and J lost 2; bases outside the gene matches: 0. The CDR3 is CASSYTGAGANVLTF. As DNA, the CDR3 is TGTGCCAGCAGTTACACAGGGGCTGGGGCCAACGTCCTGACTTTC.

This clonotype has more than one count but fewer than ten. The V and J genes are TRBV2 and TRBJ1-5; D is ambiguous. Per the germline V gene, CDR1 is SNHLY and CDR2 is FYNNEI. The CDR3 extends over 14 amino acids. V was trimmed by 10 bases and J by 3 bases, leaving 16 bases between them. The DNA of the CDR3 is TGTGCCACACGAAGTCAGGCGGACAATCAGCCCCAGCATTTT. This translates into CATRSQADNQPQHF.

The CDR3 coding sequence is TGTGCCAGCAGGCCAAGTTTCTTGGGAGCTTTCTTT. It translates to CASRPSFLGAFF. The rearrangement joins TRBV6-2 or TRBV6-3 to TRBJ1-1, with D unresolved. V gave up 6 bases and J gave up 10 bases, with 15 bases separating them. This CDR3 region has 12 residues. Germline loops: CDR1 MNHEY, CDR2 SVGEGT.

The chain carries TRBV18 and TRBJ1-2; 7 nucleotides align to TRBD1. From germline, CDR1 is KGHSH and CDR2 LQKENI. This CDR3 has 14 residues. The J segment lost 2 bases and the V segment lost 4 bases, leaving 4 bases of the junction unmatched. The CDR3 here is CASSQGASNYGYTF. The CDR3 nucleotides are TGTGCCAGCTCACAGGGGGCGTCGAACTATGGCTACACCTTC.

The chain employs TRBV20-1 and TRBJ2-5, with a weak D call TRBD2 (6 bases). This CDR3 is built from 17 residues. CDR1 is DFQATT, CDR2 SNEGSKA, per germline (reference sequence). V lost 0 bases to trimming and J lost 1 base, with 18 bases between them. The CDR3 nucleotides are TGCAGTGCTAGAGATGCCCAGCAAGGAGGGACCCAAGAGACCCAGTACTTC. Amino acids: CSARDAQQGGTQETQYF.